This TCR beta chain emerged from a study of T cell responses to AZD1222 COVID-19 vaccine. Whole-study results and caveats: Spike-specific TCR breadth and depth rose after two AZD1222 doses. Females outnumbered males among donors, who were mostly white British; clonal diversity was possibly underestimated.

The CDR3 spans 14 residues. CDR1 and CDR2 from the germline V gene are MNHEY and SVGAGI. V trimming: 7 bases; J trimming: 3 bases; junction bases outside the gene matches: 5. Sequenced by immunoSEQ multiplex PCR; TCRdb stores in-frame clones only, minus some. The sample shows under 110,000 clones, about 89% of them seen only once. To note about this clone: Antigen unknown.

This rearrangement joins TRBV6-5 to TRBJ1-4; 7 bases align to TRBD1. The TCR comes from an adult who received the AZD1222 COVID-19 vaccine. The material sequenced was peripheral blood, taken 28 days after the second AZD1222 dose. For the CDR3, the DNA is TGTGCCAGCACCCTAGGGACAGCTAATGAAAAACTGTTTTTT. This sequence encodes CASTLGTANEKLFF.